This TCR beta chain appears in the sequencing data of a study of blood T cell repertoires in COVID-19. Sequencing was performed with immunoSEQ multiplex PCR; in TCRdb, only in-frame clones are kept and a portion is missing. The sample records under 45,000 clones, more than 80% being singletons. The origin of this receptor is a man in his 60s with active or convalescent COVID-19. The specimen was peripheral blood.

CDR3 residues: CASSRTGGGNTIYF. Written as DNA, the CDR3 is TGTGCCAGCAGTCGGACAGGAGGGGGAAACACCATATATTTT. The chain employs TRBV28 and TRBJ1-3, with 7 nucleotides matching TRBD1. CDR1 and CDR2 (germline): MDHEN, SYDVKM. The CDR3 contains 14 residues. V lost 5 bases and J lost 4; bases outside the gene matches: 5.